What follows describes a single T cell receptor beta chain. Its antigen remains undetermined. No base qualities exist here, and no much larger clone lies one base off it. A distance of 17 bases separates the germline ends of V and J, which lose 7 bases and 8 bases respectively. CDR1 and CDR2 are drawn from the germline V gene: MNHEY, SVGAGI. The CDR3, from cysteine to phenylalanine, totals 14 residues. Only the CDR3 part of the read is kept: 42 bases, read in frame from the first base. This sample is part of a study of cytomegalovirus exposure and HLA in healthy donors (dated by TCRdb to 2016 to 2017). General notes on the study: According to an earlier analysis of a few hundred of the donors, about 179 million T cells yielded 95 million to 140 million unique TCR beta sequences and 276 Gb of sequence data. Among over 350 genotyped donors of the cohort, an average of around 240,000 unique TCR beta nucleotide sequences were sequenced per donor, roughly 18% of them non-productive. To decide whether each TCR beta V gene segment behaved as functional or pseudogenic, an earlier analysis of several hundred of the donors relied on high-throughput TCR beta sequencing. Class I and class II HLA loci were covered by the typing at four-digit resolution. In the later analysis, no new phenotypic data were used to find candidate immune exposures; instead, reliance was placed on TCR beta sequences and their occurrence across donors. The study was designed to test whether signatures of past pathogen exposure could be identified by cataloging public T cell receptors. An early release covering some 640 HLA-typed donors comprised 250 to 350 gigabases of sequencing data and approximately 80 million unique TCR sequences. All discovery cohort repertoires had been generated using a single sequencing platform. Donor age, sex, ethnicity and CMV serostatus were collected together with the repertoire data. The study used immunosequencing to profile the T cell repertoires of 670 or so subjects and linked those repertoires to cytomegalovirus serostatus. To predict cytomegalovirus infection status, the study combined high-throughput TCR immunosequencing, statistical association of individual TCRs with disease status, and machine learning. Of the roughly 390 genotyped donors, less than 85% were placed in the genetic ancestry cluster associated with self-reported Caucasian donors. Roughly 5 DR-DQ haplotypes were treated as single units for association and clustering because of strong linkage in the cohort. A separate validation cohort of 100 to 150 different subjects was used in addition to the roughly 670-subject first cohort. A later genetic analysis took genome-wide SNP genotypes for about 55% of the 666 donors and used that subset as a discovery cohort. Typing coverage differed by locus: A, B, C, DRB1 and DQB1 were typed in about 620-630 donors, DQA1 in 500 to 550, DPA1 in some 610, and DPB1 in 400 to 480. In a later analysis, previously published TCR beta repertoires from fewer than 750 donors were re-analyzed and high-resolution HLA genotyping was added so that TCR occurrence patterns could be studied.

The cohort consisted of 650 to 700 healthy bone marrow donors. At the time of sampling, every cohort member was nominally healthy, though immune exposures that went unrecorded were likely present. The donor tested CMV seronegative, placing the donor among the 350 or so seronegative members of the cohort. Each donor provided a peripheral blood sample, and peripheral blood mononuclear cells were used for TCR beta sequencing. The Qiagen DNeasy Blood Extraction Kit was used to extract genomic DNA from the blood cell samples. Libraries were built with the immunoSEQ multiplex PCR assay. For the multiplex PCR, a mixture combining 60 forward primers for TCR Vbeta segments and 13 reverse primers for TCR Jbeta segments was used. Amplification of the CDR3 region of rearranged TCR beta genes was performed with a multiplex PCR assay on genomic DNA. On the Illumina HiSeq System, the amplified TCR beta libraries were sequenced as 87-base-pair reads. The study's own analysis went as follows. In a later analysis, tens of millions of unique TCR beta chains were counted across the approximately 620 repertoires, and some 10 million of these chains were shared by at least two donors. To remove PCR and sequencing errors, raw reads were error-corrected and collapsed into unique sequences using a nearest-neighbor algorithm that merged closely related sequences. CDR3 sequences were aligned to IMGT reference sequences to assign V, D and J gene segments. For a sequence to be retained, a match of at least six nucleotides to both a V gene segment and a J gene segment was required. Rearrangements were classified as productive when the CDR3 lacked stop codons and remained in frame with V and J, and all other rearrangements were classified as non-productive. CDR3 was defined according to IMGT convention as the region running from the second conserved V-encoded cysteine to the conserved J-encoded phenylalanine. The earlier analysis of more than 450 of the donors excluded sequences that lacked an unambiguous match to a single V gene segment. In an earlier analysis of roughly 600 of the donors, a V segment was called functional when productive rearrangements were above 56.7%, and segregating when the standard deviation between donors exceeded 5%. To diagnose cytomegalovirus status from the catalog of TCR beta chain sequences, a statistical classification framework was built. In a later analysis, V and J genes were assigned by comparing TCR nucleotide sequences against IMGT/GENE-DB human TR gene sequences. Using the TCRdist pipeline, a later analysis assigned CDR3 sequences along with most-parsimonious VDJ recombination scenarios. In a later analysis, every TCR beta chain was defined by the combination of its CDR3 amino acid sequence and its V-gene family, and reads without a unique V-gene family were dropped. In a later analysis, approximately 590 highly shared, low-generation-probability nucleotide sequences were removed to address suspected cross-contamination and a sequencing artifact. In a later analysis, a clonal expansion index for each public chain was calculated from normalized within-repertoire ranks of inferred template counts. A later analysis computed generation probabilities with a VDJ recombination model fitted to out-of-frame rearrangements, and checked the results against IGoR. In a later analysis, hypergeometric tests were used to score TCR-TCR, TCR-HLA and TCR-CMV co-occurrence, with a repertoire-size bias correction applied to TCR pairs. A later analysis estimated false discovery rates by permuting HLA or CMV assignments 20 times. A later analysis grouped co-occurring TCRs with DBSCAN, adding TCRdist sequence similarity when clustering within HLA-allele-positive subsets. For co-occurrence clustering, repertoires with fewer than 30,000 or more than 120,000 public chains were excluded, along with roughly five repertoires with anomalous nucleotide sharing. Here the immuneACCESS table is served through TCRdb, limited to in-frame sequences with V and J called. Missing clones are a known gap in these copies; in checked studies unresolved V genes cover under half, and the rest lacks a known reason. The V and J calls and clone size are taken from that table; D and trimming were inferred from the DNA. The sample data list 100,000 to 120,000 clones, and over 65% of these were observed just once. The ten largest clones capture under 1.5% of the sample.

Summary of the overall study and its limitations: Presence/absence analyses assumed roughly uniform sequencing depth across donors, an assumption that may not hold. This cohort had only TCR beta chains sequenced, and the lack of alpha or paired-chain data limited which features could be detected. In a later analysis, TCR association rates were found to vary across HLA loci, with the most associated TCRs seen for DRB1 alleles and the fewest for HLA-C alleles. A group of highly shared sequence variants was considered likely to be a technical artifact of the sequencing pipeline. Across donors, most TCR sequences were observed very rarely, whereas some public TCRs were present in many individuals. A later analysis found that most CMV-associated TCR beta chains appeared HLA-restricted, with HLA associations seemingly driven largely by CMV exposure. It was suggested by the authors that the approach could potentially be generalized to other disease states and immunological phenotypes. Broadly in line with IMGT annotations, most TCR beta V segments showed up in productive rearrangements about 87% or about 30% of the time in an earlier analysis of several hundred of the donors. A later genetic analysis associated a missense DCLRE1C variant with V-gene and J-gene trimming of TCR beta chains, and an independent cohort replicated the association. According to a later analysis, parvovirus B19, influenza, CMV and Epstein-Barr virus appeared linked to several top co-occurrence clusters. In a later analysis, HLA-associated TCR beta chains showed more clonal expansion and lower generation probabilities than non-associated chains that were equally common. Because HLA typing was missing for some donors at each locus, association tests included only the typed subset. Because counts were too low, 15 to 20 rarely observed V segments, including chromosome 9 orphons, were excluded from the earlier analysis of around 590 of the donors. A further reported finding was that TCR beta sequences accurately predicted the HLA-A and HLA-B alleles for most subjects in the first cohort. Linkage disequilibrium might explain the correlated functional status among segregating V segments, but an unknown experimental factor could not be excluded. Immune exposure information for the cohort was limited to CMV serostatus. The classifier was reported to diagnose cytomegalovirus status with high specificity and sensitivity in both the original cohort and the validation cohort. When HLA alleles, especially DR and DQ, strongly co-occurred, TCR associations were difficult to assign to individual alleles. A later analysis associated about 17,000 TCR beta sequences with specific HLA alleles at a false discovery rate of 0.05. Compared with the approximately 600-donor mean, donors in an Asian-associated ancestry cluster had fewer N-insertions in productive TCRs, according to a later genetic analysis. The study gave a list of under 200 TCR beta chains associated with cytomegalovirus. Some IMGT-functional V segments, including TRBV6-2 and TRBV6-3, could not be told apart with the 87-base-pair reads, so those segments were excluded. In vitro tests confirmed that three of the cytomegalovirus-associated TCR beta chains recognize cytomegalovirus antigens.

Sequenced input: PBMCs. The rearrangement combines TRBV6-5 with TRBJ1-4; the D gene is perhaps TRBD1, on 5 matching bases. This sequence was found in a woman aged 30 to 39 in good health and CMV-seronegative. CDR3 region: CASKTKGFGEKLFF. Here is the DNA: TGTGCCAGCAAAACGAAGGGGTTTGGAGAAAAACTGTTTTTT.